The 9 T cell receptor beta chains below come from one sample, sequenced in a study of T cell responses to AZD1222 COVID-19 vaccine. The table came from immunoSEQ multiplex PCR; TCRdb's copy has only in-frame clones and leaves some out. The sample carries about 200,000 clones, 85% to 95% recorded once. Sequencing used peripheral blood, obtained on day 0 of AZD1222 vaccination. Receptor source: an adult in good health.

The chain is built from TRBV24-1 and TRBJ2-5, with D possibly TRBD1 on 6 matching bases. Trimming pared 3 bases from V and 3 bases from J, leaving 13 bases between. The CDR3 is 15 residues long. Germline CDR1 is KGHDR and CDR2 is SFDVKD. In nucleotides, the CDR3 is TGTGCCACCAGTGATCGCCGGGACAATAAAGAGACCCAGTACTTC. This gives the protein CATSDRRDNKETQYF.

The V call is TRBV2, the J call TRBJ1-6; D not resolved. The CDR3 spans 15 residues. V was cut by 2 bases and J by 6 bases, with 11 bases left in between. The germline V gene encodes CDR1 SNHLY and CDR2 FYNNEI. The CDR3 is CASSERSGFNSPLHF. In DNA form, the CDR3 reads TGTGCCAGCAGTGAACGCTCAGGTTTTAATTCACCCCTCCACTTT. Complete variable domain (other parts from reference TRBV2 and TRBJ1-6): EPEVTQTPSHQVTQMGQEVILRCVPISNHLYFYWYRQILGQKVEFLVSFYNNEISEKSEIFDDQFSVERPDGSNFTLKIRSTKLEDSAMYFCASSERSGFNSPLHFGNGTRLTVT.

The chain recombines TRBV27 with TRBJ2-7; 9 bases match TRBD1. CDR1 MNHEY and CDR2 SMNVEV come from the germline V gene (reference sequence). V lost 4 bases, J lost 0 bases, and 7 bases stayed unmatched. CDR3 length: 16 residues. For the CDR3, the DNA is TGTGCCAGCAGTTCCCTTTACAGGGGGCTCTCCTACGAGCAGTACTTC. It is translated as CASSSLYRGLSYEQYF.

The count of this clone is one. The rearrangement uses TRBV7-2 and TRBJ2-6; D call uncertain. Germline CDR1 and CDR2: SGHTA and FQGNSA. This CDR3 has 14 amino acids. Between the trimmed V and J ends, which lost 1 base and 10 bases, there was a span of 11 bases. The CDR3 nucleotides are TGTGCCAGCAGCTTAGTTATCCCATCAAACGTCCTGACTTTC. Encoded protein: CASSLVIPSNVLTF. The variable domain in full, completed from reference TRBV7-2 and TRBJ2-6, reads GAGVSQSPSNKVTEKGKDVELRCDPISGHTALYWYRQSLGQGLEFLIYFQGNSAPDKSGLPSDRFSAERTGGSVSTLTIQRTQQEDSAVYLCASSLVIPSNVLTFGAGSRLTVL.

The chain couples TRBV2 to TRBJ1-1; possible D gene TRBD1, 6 bases. Between the trimmed V and J ends, which lost 6 bases and 7 bases, there was a span of 9 bases. Per the germline V gene, CDR1 is SNHLY and CDR2 is FYNNEI. This CDR3 contains 11 residues. The CDR3 nucleotides read TGTGCCAGCAGAGGACAGCTTGAAGCTTTCTTT. It specifies CASRGQLEAFF.

The rearrangement uses TRBV7-9 and TRBJ2-7, with D maybe TRBD2 (5 bases). The CDR3 length is 14 residues. V was clipped by 0 bases and J by 0 bases, with 6 bases between them. CDR1 is SEHNR, CDR2 FQNEAQ, per germline (reference sequence). CDR3 sequence: CASSLAGISYEQYF. The DNA of the CDR3 is TGTGCCAGCAGCTTAGCCGGGATCTCCTACGAGCAGTACTTC.

The chain couples TRBV2 to TRBJ1-1; D gene ambiguous. The CDR3 contains 10 residues. From germline, CDR1 is SNHLY and CDR2 FYNNEI. V dropped 6 bases and J dropped 2 bases, with 1 base sitting between them. In DNA form, the CDR3 reads TGTGCCAGCAGCAACACTGAAGCTTTCTTT. Amino acid sequence: CASSNTEAFF. Full variable domain (missing parts from reference TRBV2 and TRBJ1-1): EPEVTQTPSHQVTQMGQEVILRCVPISNHLYFYWYRQILGQKVEFLVSFYNNEISEKSEIFDDQFSVERPDGSNFTLKIRSTKLEDSAMYFCASSNTEAFFGQGTRLTVV.

The chain links TRBV7-8 to TRBJ1-2; D is perhaps TRBD1 (6 bases). Germline V lookup: CDR1 SGHVS, CDR2 FQNEAQ. The CDR3 has 14 amino acids. Trimming left V 4 bases short and J 4 bases short, with 13 bases between. DNA of the CDR3: TGTGCCAGCAGCTCGGAGGGGACACTCTATGGCTACACCTTC. Its translation: CASSSEGTLYGYTF.

The chain carries TRBV4-1 and TRBJ2-4; D ambiguous. Trimming cost V 1 base and J 8 bases, with 9 bases left between them. The CDR3 spans 13 residues. The germline gives CDR1 MGHRA, CDR2 YSYEKL. CDR3 coding DNA: TGCGCCAGCAGCCAAGCCGACGGAGACATTCAGTACTTC. Protein product: CASSQADGDIQYF.